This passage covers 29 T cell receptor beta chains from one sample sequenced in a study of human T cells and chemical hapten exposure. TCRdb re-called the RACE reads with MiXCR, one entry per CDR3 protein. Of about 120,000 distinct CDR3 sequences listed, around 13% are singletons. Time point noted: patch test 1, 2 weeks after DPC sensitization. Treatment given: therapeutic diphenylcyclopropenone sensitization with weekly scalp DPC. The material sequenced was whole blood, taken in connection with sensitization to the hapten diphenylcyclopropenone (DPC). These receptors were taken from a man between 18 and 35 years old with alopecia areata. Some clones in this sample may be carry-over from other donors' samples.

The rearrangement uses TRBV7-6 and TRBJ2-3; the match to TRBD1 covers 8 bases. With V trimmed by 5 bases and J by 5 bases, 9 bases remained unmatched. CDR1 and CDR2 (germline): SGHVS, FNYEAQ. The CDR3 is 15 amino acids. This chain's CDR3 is CASSPDRGILDTQYF. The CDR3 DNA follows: TGTGCCAGCAGCCCTGACAGGGGAATATTAGATACGCAGTATTTT.

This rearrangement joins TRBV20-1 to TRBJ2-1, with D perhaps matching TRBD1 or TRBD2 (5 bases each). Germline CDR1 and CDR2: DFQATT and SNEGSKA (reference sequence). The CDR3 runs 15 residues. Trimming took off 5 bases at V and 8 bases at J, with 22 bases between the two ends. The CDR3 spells CSAPMGEQEVDEQFF. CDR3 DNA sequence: TGCAGTGCTCCCATGGGGGAACAAGAAGTGGATGAGCAGTTCTTC.

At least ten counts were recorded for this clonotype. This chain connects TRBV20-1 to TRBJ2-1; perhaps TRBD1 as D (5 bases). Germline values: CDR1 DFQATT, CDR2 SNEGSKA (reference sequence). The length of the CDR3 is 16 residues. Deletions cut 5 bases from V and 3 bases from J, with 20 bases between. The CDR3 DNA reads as TGCAGTGCTCCTCAAGTCAGGACAACCATCTACAATGAGCAGTTCTTC. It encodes CSAPQVRTTIYNEQFF.

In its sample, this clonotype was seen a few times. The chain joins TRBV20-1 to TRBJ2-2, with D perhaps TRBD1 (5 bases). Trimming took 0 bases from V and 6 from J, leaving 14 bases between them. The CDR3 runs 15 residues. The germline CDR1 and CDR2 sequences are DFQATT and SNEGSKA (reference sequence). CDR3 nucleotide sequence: TGCAGTGCTAGAGATTCTAGGGGTTGGGCCGGGGAGCTGTTTTTT. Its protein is CSARDSRGWAGELFF.

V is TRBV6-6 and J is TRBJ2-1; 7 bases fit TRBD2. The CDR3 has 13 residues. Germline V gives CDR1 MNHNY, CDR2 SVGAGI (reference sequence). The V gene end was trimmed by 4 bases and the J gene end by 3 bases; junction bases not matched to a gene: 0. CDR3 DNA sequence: TGTGCCAGCAGTTGGGGGGGCTACAATGAGCAGTTCTTC. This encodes CASSWGGYNEQFF.

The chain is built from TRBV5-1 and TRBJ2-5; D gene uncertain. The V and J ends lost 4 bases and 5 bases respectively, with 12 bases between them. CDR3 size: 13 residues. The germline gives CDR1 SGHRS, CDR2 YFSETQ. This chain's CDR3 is CASSPDRPETQYF. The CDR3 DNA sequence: TGCGCCAGCAGCCCGGACCGTCCCGAGACCCAGTACTTC. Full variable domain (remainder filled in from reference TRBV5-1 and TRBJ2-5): KAGVTQTPRYLIKTRGQQVTLSCSPISGHRSVSWYQQTPGQGLQFLFEYFSETQRNKGNFPGRFSGRQFSNSRSEMNVSTLELGDSALYLCASSPDRPETQYFGPGTRLLVL.

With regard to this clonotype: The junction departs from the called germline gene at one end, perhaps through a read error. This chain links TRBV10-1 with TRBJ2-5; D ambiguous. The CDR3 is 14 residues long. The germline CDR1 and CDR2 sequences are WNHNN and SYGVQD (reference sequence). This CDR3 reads CTSSADGLLDTQYF. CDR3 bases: TGCACCAGCAGTGCGGACGGTCTTCTCGACACCCAGTACTTC.

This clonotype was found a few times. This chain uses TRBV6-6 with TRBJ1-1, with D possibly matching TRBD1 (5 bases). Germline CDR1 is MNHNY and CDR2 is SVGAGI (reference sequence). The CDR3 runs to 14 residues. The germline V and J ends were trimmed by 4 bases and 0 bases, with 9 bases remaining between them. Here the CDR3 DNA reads TGTGCCAGCAGTTTGTCAGGGATGAACACTGAAGCTTTCTTT. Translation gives CASSLSGMNTEAFF.

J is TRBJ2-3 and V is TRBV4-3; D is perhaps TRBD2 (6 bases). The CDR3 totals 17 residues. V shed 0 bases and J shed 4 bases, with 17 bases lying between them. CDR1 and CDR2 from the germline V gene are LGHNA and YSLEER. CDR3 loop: CASSQDRIPGGADTQYF. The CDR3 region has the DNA TGCGCCAGCAGCCAAGATCGGATTCCGGGCGGGGCAGATACGCAGTATTTT.

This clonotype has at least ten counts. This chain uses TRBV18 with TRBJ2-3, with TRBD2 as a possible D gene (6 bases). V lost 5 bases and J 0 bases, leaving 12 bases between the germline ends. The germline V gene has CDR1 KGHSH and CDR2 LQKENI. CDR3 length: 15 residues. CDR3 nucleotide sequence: TGTGCCAGCTCATTGGCGGGGTTGAGCACAGATACGCAGTATTTT. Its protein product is CASSLAGLSTDTQYF.

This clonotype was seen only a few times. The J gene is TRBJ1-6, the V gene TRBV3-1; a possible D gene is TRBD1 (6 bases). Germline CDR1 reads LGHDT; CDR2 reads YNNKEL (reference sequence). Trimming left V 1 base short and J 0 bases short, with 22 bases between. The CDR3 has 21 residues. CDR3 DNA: TGTGCCAGCAGCCAAGCCCCCGGCAGGGGCCGCACGAGCTCCTATAATTCACCCCTCCACTTT. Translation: CASSQAPGRGRTSSYNSPLHF.

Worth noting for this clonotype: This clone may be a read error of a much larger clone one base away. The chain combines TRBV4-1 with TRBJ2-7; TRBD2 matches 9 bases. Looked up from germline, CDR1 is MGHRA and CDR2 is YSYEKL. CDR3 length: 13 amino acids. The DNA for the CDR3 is TGCGCCGGCAGCCAAACTCTAGCGGGGGAGCAGTACTTC. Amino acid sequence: CAGSQTLAGEQYF.

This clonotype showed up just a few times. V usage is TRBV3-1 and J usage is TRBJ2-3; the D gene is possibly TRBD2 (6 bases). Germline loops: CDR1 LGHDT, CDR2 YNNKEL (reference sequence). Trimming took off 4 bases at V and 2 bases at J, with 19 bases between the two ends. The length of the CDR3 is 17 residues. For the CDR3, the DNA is TGTGCCAGCAGCCCAACGATTGCTAGCGACCCCACAGATACGCAGTATTTT. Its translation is CASSPTIASDPTDTQYF.

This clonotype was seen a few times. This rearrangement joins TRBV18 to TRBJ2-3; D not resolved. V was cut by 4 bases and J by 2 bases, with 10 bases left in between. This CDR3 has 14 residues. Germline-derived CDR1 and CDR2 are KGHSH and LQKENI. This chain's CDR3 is CASSRLSSTDTQYF. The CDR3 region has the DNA TGTGCCAGCTCACGACTTAGCTCCACAGATACGCAGTATTTT.

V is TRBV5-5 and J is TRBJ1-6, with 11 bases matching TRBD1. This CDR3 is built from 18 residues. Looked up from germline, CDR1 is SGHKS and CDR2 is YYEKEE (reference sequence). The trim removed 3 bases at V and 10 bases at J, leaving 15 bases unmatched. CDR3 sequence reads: CASSSPGLRTGGDSPLHF. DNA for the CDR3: TGTGCCAGCAGCTCACCCGGACTAAGGACAGGGGGCGACTCACCCCTCCACTTT.

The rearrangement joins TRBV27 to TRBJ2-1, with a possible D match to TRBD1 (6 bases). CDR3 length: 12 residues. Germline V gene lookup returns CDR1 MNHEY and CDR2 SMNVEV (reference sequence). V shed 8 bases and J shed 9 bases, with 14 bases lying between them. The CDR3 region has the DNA TGTGCCAGCGCGAACAGGGTCGCTGAGCAGTTCTTC. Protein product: CASANRVAEQFF.

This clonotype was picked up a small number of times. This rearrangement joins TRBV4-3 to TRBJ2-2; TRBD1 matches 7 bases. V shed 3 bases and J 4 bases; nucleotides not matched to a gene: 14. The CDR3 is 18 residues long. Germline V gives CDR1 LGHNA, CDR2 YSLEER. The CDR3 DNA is TGCGCCAGCAGCCATGGTACAGGGGTTCGGGTTGGCACCGGGGAGCTGTTTTTT. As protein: CASSHGTGVRVGTGELFF.

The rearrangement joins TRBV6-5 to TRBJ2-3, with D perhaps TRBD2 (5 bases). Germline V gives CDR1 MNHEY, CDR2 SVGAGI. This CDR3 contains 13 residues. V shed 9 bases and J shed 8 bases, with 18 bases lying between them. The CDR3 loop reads CASAEGGRSTQYF. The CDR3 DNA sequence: TGTGCCAGTGCCGAGGGCGGCCGAAGTACGCAGTATTTT.

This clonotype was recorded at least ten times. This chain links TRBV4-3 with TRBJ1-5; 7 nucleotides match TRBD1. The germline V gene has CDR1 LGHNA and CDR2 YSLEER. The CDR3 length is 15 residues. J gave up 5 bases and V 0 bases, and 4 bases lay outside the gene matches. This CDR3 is CASSQDAGGHQPQHF. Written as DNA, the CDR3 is TGCGCCAGCAGCCAAGATGCAGGGGGACATCAGCCCCAGCATTTT.

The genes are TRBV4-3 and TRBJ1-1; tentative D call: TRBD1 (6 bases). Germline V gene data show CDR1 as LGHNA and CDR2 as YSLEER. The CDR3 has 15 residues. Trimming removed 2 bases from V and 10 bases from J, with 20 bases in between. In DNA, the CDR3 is TGCGCCAGCAGCCAAAGTCCTGTAGGGGGTATCGTAGCTTTCTTT. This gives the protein CASSQSPVGGIVAFF.

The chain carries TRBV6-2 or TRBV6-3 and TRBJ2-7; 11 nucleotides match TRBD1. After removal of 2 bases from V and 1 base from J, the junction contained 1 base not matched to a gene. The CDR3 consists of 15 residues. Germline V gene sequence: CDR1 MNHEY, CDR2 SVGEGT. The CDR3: CASSYGTGGSYEQYV. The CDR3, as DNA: TGTGCCAGCAGTTACGGGACAGGGGGTTCCTACGAGCAGTACGTC.

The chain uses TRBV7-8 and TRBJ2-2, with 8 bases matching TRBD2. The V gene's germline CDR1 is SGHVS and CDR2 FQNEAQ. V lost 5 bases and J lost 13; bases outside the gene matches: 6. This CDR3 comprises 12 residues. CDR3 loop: CASSPRGGRLFF. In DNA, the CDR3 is TGTGCCAGCAGCCCCCGGGGGGGACGGCTGTTTTTT.

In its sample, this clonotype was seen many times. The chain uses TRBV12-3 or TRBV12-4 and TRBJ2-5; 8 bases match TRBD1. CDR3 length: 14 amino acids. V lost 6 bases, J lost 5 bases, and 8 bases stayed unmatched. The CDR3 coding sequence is TGTGCCAGCAGCGCCTCAGGGGGCATTGAGACCCAGTACTTC. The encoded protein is CASSASGGIETQYF.

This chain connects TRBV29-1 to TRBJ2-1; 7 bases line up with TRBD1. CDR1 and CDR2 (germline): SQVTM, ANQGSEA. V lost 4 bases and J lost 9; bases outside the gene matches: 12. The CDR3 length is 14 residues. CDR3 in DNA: TGCAGCGTTGTGGGGCGAGACAGGGTCCGTGAGCAGTTCTTC. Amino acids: CSVVGRDRVREQFF.

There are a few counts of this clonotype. The CDR3 DNA is TGTGCCAGCAGTTACATAGGACCGAGTGAAGCTTTCTTT. Protein sequence: CASSYIGPSEAFF. The chain has TRBV12-3 or TRBV12-4 and TRBJ1-1; no clear D gene. The V end lost 4 bases, the J end lost 7 bases, and 13 bases lay between the germline ends. This CDR3 has 13 amino acids.

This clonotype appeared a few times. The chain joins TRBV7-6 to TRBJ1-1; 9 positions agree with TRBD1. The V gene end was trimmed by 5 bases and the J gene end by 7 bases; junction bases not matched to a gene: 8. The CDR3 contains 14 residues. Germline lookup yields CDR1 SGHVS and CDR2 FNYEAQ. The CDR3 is CASSEYPTGGEAFF. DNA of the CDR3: TGTGCCAGCAGCGAATACCCGACAGGGGGTGAAGCTTTCTTT. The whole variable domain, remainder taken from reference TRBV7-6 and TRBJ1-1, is GAGVSQSPRYKVTKRGQDVALRCDPISGHVSLYWYRQALGQGPEFLTYFNYEAQQDKSGLPNDRFSAERPEGSISTLTIQRTEQRDSAMYRCASSEYPTGGEAFFGQGTRLTVV.

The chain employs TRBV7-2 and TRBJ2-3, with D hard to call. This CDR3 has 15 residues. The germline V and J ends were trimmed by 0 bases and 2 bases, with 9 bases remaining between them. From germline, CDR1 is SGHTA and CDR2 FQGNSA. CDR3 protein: CASSLAVGNTDTQYF. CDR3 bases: TGTGCCAGCAGCTTAGCCGTGGGCAACACAGATACGCAGTATTTT.

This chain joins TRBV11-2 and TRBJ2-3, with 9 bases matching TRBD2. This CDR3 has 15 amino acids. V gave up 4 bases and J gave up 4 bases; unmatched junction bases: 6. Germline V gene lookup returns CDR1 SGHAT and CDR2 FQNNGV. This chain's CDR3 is CASSWGASGADTQYF. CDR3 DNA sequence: TGTGCCAGCAGCTGGGGGGCTAGCGGGGCAGATACGCAGTATTTT.

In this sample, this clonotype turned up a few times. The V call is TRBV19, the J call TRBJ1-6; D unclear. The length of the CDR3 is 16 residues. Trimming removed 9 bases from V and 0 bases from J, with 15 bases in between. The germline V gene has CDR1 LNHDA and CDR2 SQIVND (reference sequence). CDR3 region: CASRLLGSSYNSPLHF. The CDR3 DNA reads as TGTGCCAGCCGACTCCTTGGAAGCTCCTATAATTCACCCCTCCACTTT.